These 15 T cell receptor beta chains were sequenced from one sample in a study of metastatic and nonmetastatic thyroid tumors. TCRdb re-processed the PCR reads through MiXCR. The sample has more than 9,500 clones; around 33% are singletons. Every patient was untreated before thyroid surgery. The sample was tumor tissue. The receptor set was obtained from a male donor with papillary thyroid cancer or a benign thyroid nodule (not recorded which). Some clones in this sample may be carry-over from other donors' samples.

This clone was seen at least ten times. The chain employs TRBV7-2 and TRBJ2-3; TRBD2 matches 11 bases. CDR1 and CDR2 from the germline V gene are SGHTA and FQGNSA. The CDR3 is 16 residues long. The V segment lost 4 bases and the J segment 3 bases; nucleotides outside the gene matches: 6. The DNA for the CDR3 is TGTGCCAGCAGCTCAGGTTTAGCGGGGGGGACAGATACGCAGTATTTT. Amino acid sequence: CASSSGLAGGTDTQYF.

This clone counts as medium-sized. The chain recombines TRBV10-1 with TRBJ2-2; 7 nucleotides match TRBD1. The CDR3 has 17 residues. The ends lost 6 bases at V and 2 bases at J; junction bases unmatched: 12. CDR1 and CDR2 from the germline V gene are WNHNN and SYGVQD (reference sequence). This CDR3 reads CASSSEVGTANTGELFF. Here the CDR3 DNA reads TGCGCCAGCAGCTCGGAAGTAGGGACAGCCAACACCGGGGAGCTGTTTTTT.

V and J are TRBV20-1 and TRBJ1-6; a weak D match, TRBD1 (6 bases). In germline, CDR1 is DFQATT, CDR2 SNEGSKA (reference sequence). This CDR3 region has 16 residues. The V end was cut by 6 bases, the J end by 7 bases, with 22 bases between. CDR3 coding DNA: TGCAGTGCCAGTGCCGTGGGTAAGGGGGGGAATTCACCCCTCCACTTT. It is translated as CSASAVGKGGNSPLHF.

The table lists this clone with a few counts. The chain joins TRBV6-5 to TRBJ1-2, with TRBD1 matching 7 bases. The germline V gene has CDR1 MNHEY and CDR2 SVGAGI. The CDR3 extends over 15 amino acids. The trim removed 5 bases at V and 4 bases at J, leaving 10 bases unmatched. CDR3 residues: CASSPSTGTSYGYTF. The CDR3 nucleotides are TGTGCCAGCAGTCCCTCGACAGGGACCAGCTATGGCTACACCTTC.

This sequence joins TRBV5-1 and TRBJ1-6; weak D call: TRBD1 (5 bases). V was clipped by 6 bases and J by 9 bases, with 13 bases between them. This CDR3 has 13 amino acids. The V gene's germline CDR1 is SGHRS and CDR2 YFSETQ. The CDR3 sequence is CASKAGSGSPLHF. The CDR3 region has the DNA TGCGCCAGCAAGGCAGGGAGCGGTTCACCCCTCCACTTT. Together with reference TRBV5-1 and TRBJ1-6, the CDR3 gives the full variable domain: KAGVTQTPRYLIKTRGQQVTLSCSPISGHRSVSWYQQTPGQGLQFLFEYFSETQRNKGNFPGRFSGRQFSNSRSEMNVSTLELGDSALYLCASKAGSGSPLHFGNGTRLTVT.

This clone was counted only a few times. J is TRBJ1-2 and V is TRBV6-1, with a tentative D call TRBD1 (6 bases). Between the trimmed V and J ends, which lost 6 bases and 12 bases, there was a span of 23 bases. Germline V gives CDR1 MNHNS, CDR2 SASEGT. This CDR3 comprises 14 residues. The CDR3 DNA follows: TGTGCCAGCAGCAACCAAGGGGGGACCTATGTCAACACCTTC. Its translation: CASSNQGGTYVNTF.

This clone is medium-sized. J is TRBJ2-3 and V is TRBV7-3; 10 nucleotides line up with TRBD1. V was clipped by 5 bases and J by 2 bases; unmatched bases: 4. The CDR3 contains 15 residues. The germline V gene has CDR1 SGHTA and CDR2 FQGTGA. The CDR3 here is CASSRDRGNTDTQYF. The CDR3 DNA follows: TGTGCCAGCAGCCGGGACAGGGGTAACACAGATACGCAGTATTTT.

This clone is judged medium-sized (0.01 to 0.1%). The chain couples TRBV6-1 to TRBJ1-3; D gene unclear. Per germline, CDR1 MNHNS and CDR2 SASEGT. This CDR3 region has 13 residues. V was trimmed by 6 bases and J by 4 bases, leaving 10 bases between them. CDR3 amino acids: CASSPLNGNTIYF. The CDR3 nucleotides are TGTGCCAGCAGCCCCCTCAACGGAAACACCATATATTTT.

This clone was seen a handful of times. This chain connects TRBV7-6 to TRBJ1-2; possible D gene TRBD1, 5 bases. The CDR3 contains 12 residues. Germline CDR1 and CDR2: SGHVS and FNYEAQ. Trimming stripped 4 bases from V and 13 bases from J, with 16 bases between. The CDR3 region is CASSSVAGPFTF. Written as DNA, the CDR3 is TGTGCCAGCAGCTCCGTCGCAGGGCCCTTCACCTTC.

The V call is TRBV6-1, the J call TRBJ2-7; a possible D gene is TRBD2 (6 bases). This CDR3 region has 15 residues. Germline V CDR1 and CDR2: MNHNS, SASEGT. V dropped 1 base and J dropped 3 bases, with 13 bases sitting between them. CDR3 residues: CASSEGGLLLYEQYF. CDR3 DNA: TGTGCCAGCAGTGAAGGGGGACTCTTACTCTACGAGCAGTACTTC.

This clone is medium-sized within its sample. V usage is TRBV2 and J usage is TRBJ2-3, with 9 bases lining up with TRBD2. The CDR3 sequence is 15 residues long. Germline V gene data show CDR1 as SNHLY and CDR2 as FYNNEI. V shed 7 bases, J shed 4 bases, and the junction held 9 bases outside the gene matches. CDR3 loop: CASTGLARISDTQYF. In DNA form, the CDR3 reads TGTGCCAGCACAGGACTAGCGCGCATATCAGATACGCAGTATTTT.

As to this clone: Likely a read error: the CDR3 ends without its conserved phenylalanine or tryptophan. The chain is built from TRBV27 and TRBJ2-2; TRBD1 aligns across 7 bases. The CDR3 consists of 14 residues. The germline gives CDR1 MNHEY, CDR2 SMNVEV (reference sequence). The CDR3 protein is CASRRQGGTRELFY. CDR3 DNA: TGTGCCAGCAGGAGACAGGGTGGCACCCGGGAGCTGTTTTAT.

This clone came up many times. The V and J genes are TRBV19 and TRBJ1-3, with a possible D match to TRBD1 (5 bases). V shed 6 bases and J shed 5 bases, with 17 bases lying between them. The CDR3 extends over 15 amino acids. CDR1 is LNHDA, CDR2 SQIVND, per germline (reference sequence). The CDR3 nucleotides are TGTGCCAGTAGCCCCGGCGGGGCGAGTCGAAACACCATATATTTT. Its translation is CASSPGGASRNTIYF.

This clone has more than one count but fewer than ten. The rearrangement joins TRBV28 to TRBJ2-7; tentative D call: TRBD2 (6 bases). V was trimmed by 1 base and J by 3 bases, leaving 10 bases between them. The CDR3 has 14 amino acids. Germline V gene sequence: CDR1 MDHEN, CDR2 SYDVKM. The CDR3 DNA sequence: TGTGCCAGCAGTTTATTTGGGGGAGGCTACGAGCAGTACTTC. Amino acid sequence: CASSLFGGGYEQYF.

The V and J genes are TRBV4-2 and TRBJ2-7; perhaps D is TRBD1 or TRBD2 (5 bases each). The V and J ends lost 3 bases and 4 bases respectively, with 13 bases between them. Germline CDR1 LGHNA, CDR2 YNFKEQ. The CDR3 covers 14 residues. DNA of the CDR3: TGTGCCAGCAGCCACGCCGGGGCGCGTTACGAGCAGTACTTC. It codes for CASSHAGARYEQYF.